These T cell receptor beta chains were read from a single sample in a study of cytomegalovirus exposure and HLA in healthy donors. TCRdb's table, derived via immunoSEQ multiplex PCR, lists solely in-frame clones and lacks some. This sample has about 98,000 clones; roughly 87% occur once, and the top ten carry 5.5% to 7%. Sequencing was performed on PBMCs. The source of these receptors is a man aged 18 to 30 in good health and CMV-seropositive. Each CDR3 is given with its conserved first and last residue.

j_call v_call cdr3_aa
TRBJ1-2 TRBV27 CASSFSGMYGYTF
TRBJ1-4 TRBV4-3 CASSQFSRGINEKLFF
TRBJ2-5 TRBV10-3 CAISETGVQTQYF
TRBJ1-5 TRBV18 CASSPEGGNQPQHF
TRBJ2-1 TRBV27 CASSSVSSYNEQFF
TRBJ2-7 TRBV5-4 CASSFGLAGISSYEQYF
TRBJ1-2 TRBV5-6 CASSFWPEVYGYTF
TRBJ2-3 TRBV4-2 CASSPLAGSSTDTQYF
TRBJ2-1 TRBV5-6 CASSTSGEIWGFF
TRBJ1-3 TRBV13 CASSPKGQSSGNTIYF
TRBJ2-7 TRBV7-3 CASSLTGFDEQYF
TRBJ1-5 TRBV19 CASSITDYSNQPQHF
TRBJ1-2 TRBV19 CASRQSYGYTF
TRBJ2-7 TRBV19 CASSIRAEEPYEQYF
TRBJ2-7 TRBV27 CASSFGQGVYEQYF
TRBJ2-2 TRBV25-1 CASSDLQGAGELFF
TRBJ2-7 TRBV18 CASSGTADSYEQYF
TRBJ1-1 TRBV29-1 CSVEYELNTEAFF
TRBJ1-1 TRBV4-3 CASSQGSHIMNTEAFF
TRBJ2-1 TRBV4-3 CASSQTQDRGSYNEQFF
TRBJ2-2 TRBV7-3 CASSLWGGDTGELFF
TRBJ2-7 TRBV5-1 CASSQDRPGSRYEQYF
TRBJ2-3 TRBV5-6 CASSTTSTDTQYF
TRBJ2-7 TRBV7-6 CASSLVVGGRIYEQYF
TRBJ2-7 TRBV27 CASTSRGVGTYEQYF
TRBJ2-1 TRBV27 CASSITGTVFYNEQFF